This T cell receptor beta chain was observed in a study of cytotoxic CD8 clonotypes in ibrutinib-treated CLL (dated by TCRdb to about 2021). For context, the study as a whole: The cohort was composed of under 12 relapsed/refractory and fewer than 16 treatment-naive patients; IGHV unmutated status was identified in 17 patients. Of the 70 to 100 people in the trial, 26 had longitudinal samples available. Responses were partial in about 25 patients and complete in 2; after median about 68 months follow-up, about 15 stayed in remission and about twelve progressed. Cryopreserved peripheral blood mononuclear cells were obtained before treatment, at response, and at either sustained remission or disease progression. Response samples were taken after a median of roughly 12 months on treatment, ranging from about 6 to 36 months. All remission and progressive disease samples were collected while patients were still receiving ibrutinib. Samples averaged 255,043 productive templates and tens of thousands of productive rearrangements. Points the paper makes about the study in general: Sampling times were not matched between patients in sustained remission and patients whose disease was progressing, and lymph node repertoires were not examined. Public clonotypes were rare and either contracted or stayed stable during treatment, and the rise in clonality at ibrutinib response reflected the expansion of private clonotypes. Baseline clonality exceeded that of age-matched healthy donors and correlated strongly with circulating CD8+ T-cell counts. An increase in clonality was observed at ibrutinib response, with clonality remaining stable during sustained remission and falling back toward baseline at progression.

Each clonotype received, on average, about 9.7x coverage in deep resolution sequencing performed on a MiSeq, where the target depth lay between 1 in 1 million and 1 in 200,000 T cells. TCR beta libraries were generated with the immunoSEQ hsTCRB Kit. As for the original processing: Data were analyzed with ImmunoSEQ Data Assistant and ImmunoSEQ Analyzer, with V, D and J genes assigned per IMGT definitions. Clonality, which ranges from 0 to 1, was calculated by subtracting the normalized Shannon entropy of productive rearrangement frequencies from one. Only overrepresented clonotypes making up at least 0.05% of the repertoire of each patient were included in the public clonotype analysis. Repertoires from some 14 age-matched healthy donors in immuneACCESS were used as clonality controls. The table comes from immuneACCESS by way of TCRdb, which keeps in-frame sequences with V and J called. Part of the clones is missing from these tables; in studies checked, under half for an unresolved V gene and the rest for unknown reasons. V and J calls and clone size are those listed in that table; D and trimming were worked out from the DNA. This sample comprises around 200,000 clones, 75% to 80% of them detected only once. The ten top clones hold roughly 11% of the sample.

As regards this clone: What this receptor recognizes is not known. The input lacks base qualities; no much larger clone sits a single base away.

The sample's time point, from its label and the paper: approximately twelve months on ibrutinib. Approximately 2 micrograms of genomic DNA were extracted from cryopreserved PBMCs for TCR beta library preparation. Longitudinal blood samples from CLL patients receiving ibrutinib monotherapy were subjected to high-throughput TCR beta sequencing. The patients took part in an open-label, single-center phase 2 trial of ibrutinib monotherapy. V is pared back by 2 bases and J by 7 bases, with 12 bases lying between the germline termini. The germline V gene yields SGHTA for CDR1 and FQGNSA for CDR2. Its CDR3 holds 13 amino acids, cysteine through phenylalanine. The kept DNA is CDR3 alone, 39 bases in frame from the first base.

This receptor chain uses TRBV7-2 and TRBJ2-7, with the D gene uncertain. Sequencing used PBMCs, obtained after 12 months of ibrutinib treatment. The receptor comes from a human donor with chronic lymphocytic leukemia. The CDR3 here reads CASSLFSLREQYF. The DNA reads TGTGCCAGCAGCTTATTCTCGTTGCGGGAGCAGTACTTC.